Listed below are T cell receptor beta chains from one sample, sequenced in a study of T cells after posttransplantation cyclophosphamide. The method was immunoSEQ multiplex PCR; TCRdb's version includes in-frame clones alone and lacks a portion of them. Of 31,000 or so clones listed, over 80% are singletons. The specimen sequenced was naive CD4+ T cells sorted from PBMCs. The receptors were gathered from a woman aged 55-70 years in good health, CMV-negative, and a related stem cell transplant donor. Each CDR3 is given with its conserved first and last residue. Each record gives: J gene, V gene, D gene, clone size, CDR3 DNA, CDR3 protein. The D gene is left open where the match is weak. Clone sizes are given selectively: once, few, many, or a class where the clone is expanded.

>TRBJ2-7|TRBV10-3|TRBD2|-
TGTGCCATCAGTGAGTCGGGGACTAGCGGGACCTACGAGCAGTACTTC
CAISESGTSGTYEQYF
>TRBJ2-7|TRBV7-8|-|-
TGTGCCAGCAGCTTGGGGGCAGCGGAGACTACCTACGAGCAGTACTTC
CASSLGAAETTYEQYF
>TRBJ2-3|TRBV9|TRBD2|-
TGTGCCAGCAGCGTTGCGGGAGGTAATACAGATACGCAGTATTTT
CASSVAGGNTDTQYF
>TRBJ2-1|TRBV30|TRBD2|once
TGTGCCTGGAGTGTACGGGGGGGGGTTGAGCAGTTCTTC
CAWSVRGGVEQFF
>TRBJ2-4|TRBV4-1|-|-
TGCGCCAGCAGCCAAGATTCGAACATTCAGTACTTC
CASSQDSNIQYF
>TRBJ1-2|TRBV6-5|TRBD1|-
TGTGCCAGCAGTTACTCGGGACAGGGGACGGTGGGCTACACCTTC
CASSYSGQGTVGYTF
>TRBJ2-1|TRBV2|-|-
TGTGCCACCCAGTCCGGGACTTTCTACAATGAGCAGTTCTTC
CATQSGTFYNEQFF
>TRBJ2-2|TRBV9|-|-
TGTGCCAGCAAACAACCATCCACCGGGGAGCTGTTTTTT
CASKQPSTGELFF
>TRBJ1-1|TRBV27|-|-
TGTGCCAGCGGCAGGTTCATGAACACTGAAGCTTTCTTT
CASGRFMNTEAFF
>TRBJ2-5|TRBV11-1|TRBD2|-
TGTGCCAGCAGTCGACAAGCGGGGGGGCGGACCCAGTACTTC
CASSRQAGGRTQYF
>TRBJ1-6|TRBV2|-|once
TGTGCCAGCAGGGAGTCCTATAATTCACCCCTCCACTTT
CASRESYNSPLHF
>TRBJ2-3|TRBV11-3|-|-
TGTGCCAGCAGCCCTACAGGGCGCACAGATACGCAGTATTTT
CASSPTGRTDTQYF
>TRBJ2-7|TRBV5-6|-|-
TGTGCCAGCACTCGAAGGGGCTCCAGCTCCTACGAGCAGTACTTC
CASTRRGSSSYEQYF
>TRBJ1-5|TRBV6-5|TRBD1|-
TGTGCCACCTCGACAGGGGGCAATCAGCCCCAGCATTTT
CATSTGGNQPQHF
>TRBJ2-1|TRBV5-1|-|few
TGCGCCAGCAGCTCCAGCCTAGGACTCAATCAGTTCTTC
CASSSSLGLNQFF
>TRBJ1-1|TRBV21-1|-|-
TGTGCCAGCGGACGCTCAGGGGGCGGTCCCTCGAGGGCTGAAGCTTTCTTT
CASGRSGGGPSRAEAFF
>TRBJ1-4|TRBV7-9|TRBD1|-
TGTGCCAGCAGCATGCAGGGGGCGTGGGATGAAAAACTGTTTTTT
CASSMQGAWDEKLFF
>TRBJ1-1|TRBV7-2|-|-
TGTGCCAGCAGTCCTAGAAACACTGAAGCTTTCTTT
CASSPRNTEAFF
>TRBJ1-1|TRBV16|-|-
TGTGCCAGCAGCCAATCGTCCTCGAACACTGAAGCTTTCTTT
CASSQSSSNTEAFF
>TRBJ2-7|TRBV30|TRBD2|-
TGTGCCTGGAGTCCCCGGTTAGCGGGAGTGGGGGAGCAGTACTTC
CAWSPRLAGVGEQYF
>TRBJ2-7|TRBV15|TRBD2|-
TGTGCCACCAGCGGATACGGGACTAGCGTCGACGAGCAGTACTTC
CATSGYGTSVDEQYF
>TRBJ1-3|TRBV7-9|-|-
TGTGCCAGCAGCTTATCCCTCCCGGGGTACGGAAACACCATATATTTT
CASSLSLPGYGNTIYF
>TRBJ2-2|TRBV29-1|-|-
TGCAGCGTTGAGGACACTACGAACACCGGGGAGCTGTTTTTT
CSVEDTTNTGELFF
>TRBJ1-2|TRBV5-1|TRBD1|-
TGCGCCAGCAGCATCGACAGGGGATATGATGGCTACACCTTC
CASSIDRGYDGYTF
>TRBJ1-1|TRBV2|-|-
TGTGCCAGCAGCGGAGCTGGGTTGGCTGAAGCTTTCTTT
CASSGAGLAEAFF
>TRBJ2-7|TRBV6-1|TRBD1|-
TGTGCCGGTCGCAGGACAGGGACCTACGAGCAGTACTTC
CAGRRTGTYEQYF
>TRBJ2-1|TRBV6-6|-|-
TGTGCCAGCAAGGCTAGCTCCTACAATGAGCAGTTCTTC
CASKASSYNEQFF
>TRBJ1-6|TRBV11-2|TRBD1|once
TGTGCCAGCAGCTTAGGACCCGGACAGGGCTCACTTGGTCCCCACTTT
CASSLGPGQGSLGPHF
>TRBJ1-2|TRBV7-2|TRBD1|-
TGTGCCAGCAGTTTTCCCGGGACAGAGGTTTCCAATGGCTACACCTTC
CASSFPGTEVSNGYTF
>TRBJ2-7|TRBV10-2|-|once
TGCGCCAGCAGTGAACGGCAGGGGGGCGAGCAGTACTTC
CASSERQGGEQYF
>TRBJ1-1|TRBV4-2|-|-
TGTGCCAGCAGCCAAGATCTTCTGGACTCTGAAGCTTTCTTT
CASSQDLLDSEAFF
>TRBJ1-5|TRBV28|TRBD1|-
TGTGCCAGCAGTTTAAGGGGACAGGGGGTTCAGCCCCAGCATTTT
CASSLRGQGVQPQHF
>TRBJ1-5|TRBV6-6|TRBD1|-
TGTGCCAGCGGGACAGGGGATCAGCCCCAGCATTTT
CASGTGDQPQHF
>TRBJ1-1|TRBV10-3|TRBD1|-
TGTGCCATAGCATATGGACAGGGGGCGGGTACTGAAGCTTTCTTT
CAIAYGQGAGTEAFF
>TRBJ1-2|TRBV2|TRBD1|-
TGTGCCAGCAGTGACCACAGGAAGGGGGCTCGTGCCGGCTACACCTTC
CASSDHRKGARAGYTF
>TRBJ2-3|TRBV5-6|TRBD2|-
TGTGCCAGCATCCTAGCGGGAGGGGCAGATACGCAGTATTTT
CASILAGGADTQYF
>TRBJ2-3|TRBV13|TRBD2|-
TGTGCCAGCAGCTTAGGATTTATTGGTCGGACTAGCGACAAAGATACGCAGTATTTT
CASSLGFIGRTSDKDTQYF
>TRBJ1-1|TRBV7-9|-|-
TGTGCCAGCAGCATCCCTGCGGGGGGAACTGAAGCTTTCTTT
CASSIPAGGTEAFF
>TRBJ2-7|TRBV6-5|TRBD1|-
TGTGCCAGCAGTCTTGCCGGGACAGGGGCCTACGAGCAGTACTTC
CASSLAGTGAYEQYF
>TRBJ1-2|TRBV2|-|-
TGTGCCACAACTTCTCTACAGGACCTGCTCGACTATGGCTACACCTTC
CATTSLQDLLDYGYTF
>TRBJ2-4|TRBV6-5|TRBD2|-
TGTGCCAGCAGTCAAACGGGACTAGTAAAAAACATTCAGTACTTC
CASSQTGLVKNIQYF
>TRBJ2-5|TRBV5-1|TRBD1|-
TGCGCCAGCAGCGGTGGGACAGGGGGCCGGGAGACCCAGTACTTC
CASSGGTGGRETQYF
>TRBJ2-7|TRBV19|TRBD2|-
TGTGCCAGTAGTATAGTGGGAGGGAACCCCTCCTACGAGCAGTACTTC
CASSIVGGNPSYEQYF
>TRBJ1-1|TRBV7-9|TRBD1|-
TGTGCCAGCAGCCAGGGACAGGGGAAGTCGAACACTGAAGCTTTCTTT
CASSQGQGKSNTEAFF
>TRBJ1-4|TRBV19|-|-
TGTGCCAGTAGTATAGATCTAACAGGACATGAAAAACTGTTTTTT
CASSIDLTGHEKLFF
>TRBJ2-7|TRBV6-5|-|few
TGTGCCAGCAGTCGTTATGGGGAGAGCTCCTACGAGCAGTACTTC
CASSRYGESSYEQYF
>TRBJ1-1|TRBV7-9|TRBD1|-
TGTGCCAGCAGCTTAGTTAAACAGGGGACCGAAGCTTTCTTT
CASSLVKQGTEAFF
>TRBJ2-2|TRBV4-1|-|once
TGCGCCAGCAGCCAAGATTTCCTGGGCGCGGGCACCGGGGAGCTGTTTTTT
CASSQDFLGAGTGELFF